This is a list of T cell receptor beta chains from one sample in a study of a mutant IDH1 vaccine in newly diagnosed glioma. The data were produced by immunoSEQ multiplex PCR, yet TCRdb's version contains in-frame clones alone and is incomplete. The table shows roughly 50,000 clones, with around 80% occurring only once. The antigens these receptors bind are not known. This specimen was PBMCs, taken from a glioma patient whose treatment included an IDH1 peptide vaccine. All receptors derive from a woman in her thirties or forties with glioma. Some clones in this sample may be carry-over from other donors' samples. The CDR3 runs from the conserved cysteine through the conserved F or W. The D gene is left open where the match is weak. Not all rows give a size; the values are once, few, many and, for expanded clones, a class.

J: TRBJ2-2
D: TRBD2
size: NA
V: TRBV13
DNA: TGTGCCAGCAGCTTAGGCCGAGTAGCGGGGGGGACCGGGGAGCTGTTTTTT
CDR3: CASSLGRVAGGTGELFF

J: TRBJ2-7
D: NA
size: NA
V: TRBV11-2
DNA: TGTGCCAGCAGCCTAGTCAGACAGTCCCCCTACGAGCAGTACTTC
CDR3: CASSLVRQSPYEQYF

J: TRBJ2-3
D: TRBD2
size: NA
V: TRBV19
DNA: TGTGCCAGTAGTACCCAGCGGGGGGGCACAGATACGCAGTATTTT
CDR3: CASSTQRGGTDTQYF

J: TRBJ2-7
D: NA
size: NA
V: TRBV7-8
DNA: TGTGCCAGCAGTTACGACGGACAGCTCGACTACGAGCAGTACTTC
CDR3: CASSYDGQLDYEQYF

J: TRBJ1-2
D: TRBD1
size: NA
V: TRBV5-1
DNA: TGCGCCAGCAGCAAGGGACAGGCCTATGGCTACACCTTC
CDR3: CASSKGQAYGYTF

J: TRBJ1-2
D: NA
size: NA
V: TRBV29-1
DNA: TGCAGCGTCGTGACAGGCGGCTATGGCTACACCTTC
CDR3: CSVVTGGYGYTF

J: TRBJ1-2
D: NA
size: NA
V: TRBV2
DNA: TGTGCCAGCAGTGAGGACAGATCTAACTATGGCTACACCTTC
CDR3: CASSEDRSNYGYTF

J: TRBJ1-5
D: NA
size: NA
V: TRBV19
DNA: TGTGCCAGTACGGCGGGGACCTGGTATAGCAATCAGCCCCAGCATTTT
CDR3: CASTAGTWYSNQPQHF

J: TRBJ1-2
D: NA
size: NA
V: TRBV5-1
DNA: TGCGCCAGCAGCGACGACGGGGCGGTCTATGGCTACACCTTC
CDR3: CASSDDGAVYGYTF

J: TRBJ1-1
D: NA
size: NA
V: TRBV5-1
DNA: TGCGCCAGCAGCCCGGACGGATCCGAGGGCACTGAAGCTTTCTTT
CDR3: CASSPDGSEGTEAFF

J: TRBJ2-7
D: NA
size: NA
V: TRBV4-3
DNA: TGCGCCAGCAGCATCTCCCGGGGTCCCACCTACGAGCAGTACTTC
CDR3: CASSISRGPTYEQYF

J: TRBJ1-2
D: NA
size: few
V: TRBV7-9
DNA: TGTGCCAGCAGCTTAGGTTCCGGGAACTATGGCTACACCTTC
CDR3: CASSLGSGNYGYTF

J: TRBJ1-2
D: NA
size: NA
V: TRBV4-1
DNA: TGCGCCAGCAGCACCGAGGACAGTCCAAACTATGGCTACACCTTC
CDR3: CASSTEDSPNYGYTF

J: TRBJ1-1
D: TRBD1
size: NA
V: TRBV5-1
DNA: TGCGCCAGCAGCTCCAATCCAGGGACAGCGGCTTTCTTT
CDR3: CASSSNPGTAAFF

J: TRBJ2-2
D: NA
size: NA
V: TRBV6-5
DNA: TGTGCCAGCAGTTTGGACAGACCATTGAACACCGGGGAGCTGTTTTTT
CDR3: CASSLDRPLNTGELFF

J: TRBJ2-7
D: NA
size: NA
V: TRBV30
DNA: TGTGCCTGGAGTGTGATAAGGGAGCAGTACTTC
CDR3: CAWSVIREQYF

J: TRBJ2-5
D: NA
size: NA
V: TRBV29-1
DNA: TGCAGCGTTGAAGGGGCAGGTACCTCAGAGACCCAGTACTTC
CDR3: CSVEGAGTSETQYF

J: TRBJ2-7
D: NA
size: NA
V: TRBV4-3
DNA: TGCGCCAGCAGCCAGTGGGCGGCAGTCGACTCCTACGAGCAGTACTTC
CDR3: CASSQWAAVDSYEQYF

J: TRBJ1-4
D: TRBD1
size: NA
V: TRBV9
DNA: TGTGCCAGCAGCGCGCGGACAGGGTTCGAGAAACTGGTTTTT
CDR3: CASSARTGFEKLVF

J: TRBJ1-2
D: NA
size: NA
V: TRBV5-6
DNA: TGTGCCAGCAGCGCCCTAGACAGATTCTATGGCTACACCTTC
CDR3: CASSALDRFYGYTF

J: TRBJ2-3
D: NA
size: NA
V: TRBV7-3
DNA: TGTGCCAGCAGCTCCCAGACAGGGAGGAAAACAGATACGCAGTATTTT
CDR3: CASSSQTGRKTDTQYF

J: TRBJ2-7
D: NA
size: NA
V: TRBV11-2
DNA: TGTGCCAGCAGCCCTCGGCCCGGGTTCTCCGACGAGCAGTACTTC
CDR3: CASSPRPGFSDEQYF

J: TRBJ2-3
D: NA
size: NA
V: TRBV29-1
DNA: TGCAGCGTTGCACGGGACGTCACAGATACGCAGTATTTT
CDR3: CSVARDVTDTQYF